This T cell receptor beta chain was identified during a study of CD8 T cells in ankylosing spondylitis listed by TCRdb under 2017. About the study as a whole: The study set out to find disease-linked TCR variants by profiling T cell receptor beta repertoires in ankylosing spondylitis patients and healthy donors. Peripheral blood was sampled, and synovial fluid was also collected from ankylosing spondylitis patients. The full study cohort comprised 25 or so ankylosing spondylitis patients and 85 to 120 healthy donors. What the study reported, not specific to this receptor: Significant enrichment of the disease-linked clones was reported in matched synovial fluid samples from ankylosing spondylitis patients. Blood from ankylosing spondylitis patients appeared to be characterized by a TCR beta motif composed of eight highly homologous amino acid variants. The disease-linked clones showed a CD8+ phenotype and occurred at relatively low frequencies in peripheral blood. Some TCR beta motif variants had previously been reported in synovial fluid and blood of reactive arthritis patients, which suggested common disease-initiation mechanisms.

The instrument was an Illumina HiSeq 2500. Quantitative 5'-RACE with molecular barcodes was used to prepare TCR beta libraries. Per the source publication's procedure: A new computational method based on a probabilistic model of VDJ rearrangement was used to identify disease-linked TCR variants. The public reads were reanalyzed by TCRdb: fastp trimming at Q25, MiXCR alignment, in-frame beta chains only. Identical CDR3 proteins give one entry, which carries the most common genes and DNA. Here the V and J calls rest on TCRdb's processing, not on the authors' analysis. The sample profile shows some 240,000 distinct CDR3 sequences; 20% to 30% of them were found once. The ten largest account for approximately 0.61% of the sample. This clonotype appeared many times. Which antigen it targets is not known. Qualities for individual bases were not recorded, and no much larger clone is one base off. The junction carries 11 bases between V and J, which are trimmed by 2 bases and 2 bases respectively. The CDR3 numbers 15 residues from cysteine through phenylalanine. Only the CDR3 portion is preserved as DNA: 45 bases, with reading frame beginning at the first base. From the germline V gene, CDR1 is SGHTA and CDR2 is FQGTGA.

Sequenced material: blood, either unsorted or a sorted T cell fraction (not recorded which). The sequence came from a male donor with ankylosing spondylitis or in good health (not recorded which). Recombination joined TRBV7-3 with TRBJ2-3, and TRBD1 may be the D gene, going by 6 matching bases. The base sequence is TGTGCCAGCAGCTTATTCTCAGGGGCCACAGATACGCAGTATTTT. Its coded protein is CASSLFSGATDTQYF. With all but the CDR3 taken from the reference TRBV7-3 and TRBJ2-3 genes, the full variable domain is: GAGVSQTPSNKVTEKGKYVELRCDPISGHTALYWYRQSLGQGPEFLIYFQGTGAADDSGLPNDRFFAVRPEGSVSTLKIQRTERGDSAVYLCASSLFSGATDTQYFGPGTRLTVL.